The text below deals with one T cell receptor (beta chain). Its antigen is unidentified. The data stem from a study of T cells in Graves' hyperthyroidism and ophthalmopathy. Overall study results and limits: Blood also carried most thyroid clonotypes expanded above 0.001.

In the ophthalmopathy cohort, Clinical Activity Score was at least 3, NOSPECS grade at least 4, and duration under 3 months. Diagnostic assessment was based on clinical symptoms, serum thyroxine and TRAb, thyroid ultrasound and orbital computed tomography. RNA transcripts provided the source from which TCR beta CDR3 regions were amplified. RT-PCR in the first round (using the HTBI primer set) targeted the TCR CDR3. TCRdb re-called the multiplex PCR reads through MiXCR, storing one row per CDR3 protein. Of approximately 610,000 distinct CDR3 sequences in the sample, over 12% were seen once. The CDR3 contains 12 residues. Trimming took 6 bases from V and 6 from J, leaving 11 bases between them.

V and J are TRBV12-3 or TRBV12-4 and TRBJ1-1; the D is unclear. This clonotype originated in a woman aged 40 to 50 with Graves' ophthalmopathy. The sequencing input was blood. CDR3 in amino acids: CASSPTVSEAFF. In DNA, the CDR3 is TGTGCCAGCAGCCCTACAGTATCTGAAGCTTTCTTT.